This paragraph reports one T cell receptor beta chain. The antigen is not known. Samples had at least 6 million PBMCs isolated from them. This sample is drawn from a study of blood T cells in healthy people across ages. The wider study: Per two T cells, about one barcoded beta molecule was captured through template switching. Study results and caveats: As age increased, TCR beta diversity per million T cells fell in a roughly linear fashion.

Sample-barcoded 5' priming and a J-beta primer mix drove a second PCR of about 7 to 11 cycles. Each of the samples gave a minimum of 3 million paired-end reads that contained CDR3. Using its own MiXCR run on the 5' RACE reads, TCRdb lists one record per CDR3 protein. The sample holds about 570,000 distinct CDR3 sequences, 27% seen once. The CDR3 runs to 14 residues. Trimming took 4 bases from V and 4 from J; bases not matched to a gene: 6. CDR1 and CDR2 from the germline V gene are KGHSH and LQKENI. The chain has TRBV18 and TRBJ2-7, with TRBD1 identical over 8 bases. This clonotype was obtained from a woman in her 70s in good health. Sequenced: blood. CDR3 coding DNA: TGTGCCAGCTCACGGGGGACAGGACTTTACGAGCAGTACTTC. Translation gives CASSRGTGLYEQYF.